The 5 T cell receptor beta chains listed next were all sequenced from one sample in a study of T cell responses to AZD1222 COVID-19 vaccine. Only in-frame clones appear in the TCRdb table, and some are missing; sequencing was by immunoSEQ multiplex PCR. The sample carries about 130,000 clones, just over 90% recorded once. Sample: peripheral blood, taken on day 0 of AZD1222 vaccination. Receptors originate from an adult in good health.

V and J are TRBV30 and TRBJ2-7; no clear D gene. CDR3 length equals 10 residues. The V end was cut by 1 base, the J end by 10 bases, with 8 bases between. CDR1 and CDR2 from the germline V gene are GTSNPN and SVGIG (reference sequence). The CDR3 here is CAWSAAVQYF. CDR3 coding DNA: TGTGCCTGGAGTGCCGCAGTCCAGTACTTC.

V usage is TRBV5-4 and J usage is TRBJ1-1; TRBD1 matches 11 bases. Germline assignment: CDR1 SGHNT and CDR2 YYREEE (reference sequence). The CDR3 loop spans 12 amino acids. V gave up 5 bases and J gave up 12 bases; unmatched junction bases: 6. The CDR3 nucleotides read TGTGCCAGCAGTAGGACAGGGGGCTGGTCTTTCTTT. This encodes CASSRTGGWSFF.

This clone has more than one count but fewer than ten. The chain is built from TRBV1 and TRBJ2-7; TRBD1, as called in the table, went unchecked against the DNA. TRBV1 is recorded as a pseudogene. The CDR3 loop spans 15 amino acids. CDR3 DNA sequence: TGCACCAGCAGCCAAGCAAGGGGTGGCCATGTCGAGCAGTACTTC. The encoded protein is CTSSQARGGHVEQYF.

The chain joins TRBV6-5 to TRBJ1-5; 8 nucleotides line up with TRBD1. Germline V gene sequence: CDR1 MNHEY, CDR2 SVGAGI. V lost 6 bases and J lost 7; bases outside the gene matches: 11. The CDR3 is 15 residues long. The CDR3 region is CASRKGQGAGQPQHF. In DNA, the CDR3 is TGTGCCAGCAGAAAGGGCCAGGGGGCGGGCCAGCCCCAGCATTTT.

CDR3: CASSQDNDQPQHF. In DNA, the CDR3 is TGTGCCAGCAGCCAAGATAACGATCAGCCCCAGCATTTT. The chain links TRBV3-1 (or the pseudogene TRBV3-2) to TRBJ1-5, with D unclear. V was shortened by 0 bases and J by 5 bases, with 5 bases between the two germline ends. The CDR3 is made up of 13 amino acids. CDR1 LGHDT and CDR2 YNNKEL come from the germline V gene (reference sequence).